These 8 T cell receptor beta chains were sequenced from one sample in a study of vaccination and CD4 T cells after COVID-19. Treatment noted: approximately nine-day PBMC culture with coronavirus spike peptide pools or control peptides (ViraFEST assay). Sequenced with the Oncomine TCR Beta short-read assay was DNA taken from cultured CD4+ T cells. TCRdb processed the PCR reads anew with MiXCR; each CDR3 protein has one entry. This table has 15,000 to 25,000 distinct CDR3 sequences, over 50% appearing once. Their recognized antigens are unknown. Sequencing input: CD4+ T cells from blood, cultured in vitro. The receptors originated from a human donor who had recovered from COVID-19.

The chain couples TRBV7-2 to TRBJ2-7; TRBD2 aligns across 11 bases. The germline gives CDR1 SGHTA, CDR2 FQGNSA. The J segment lost 7 bases and the V segment lost 2 bases, leaving 13 bases of the junction unmatched. This CDR3 has 17 amino acids. CDR3 amino acids: CASSLTVLSGRAKEQYF. The CDR3, as DNA: TGTGCCAGCAGCTTAACCGTTCTTAGCGGGAGGGCAAAGGAGCAGTACTTC. Looking up the rest from reference TRBV7-2 and TRBJ2-7 gives the full variable domain: GAGVSQSPSNKVTEKGKDVELRCDPISGHTALYWYRQSLGQGLEFLIYFQGNSAPDKSGLPSDRFSAERTGGSVSTLTIQRTQQEDSAVYLCASSLTVLSGRAKEQYFGPGTRLTVT.

This clonotype was seen only once. The chain links TRBV2 to TRBJ2-3; perhaps TRBD2 as D (6 bases). Trimming removed 7 bases from V and 2 bases from J, with 10 bases in between. The CDR3 totals 13 residues. CDR1 and CDR2 (germline): SNHLY, FYNNEI. CDR3 DNA: TGTGCCAGCACCAGGGACTCCACAGATACGCAGTATTTT. This gives the protein CASTRDSTDTQYF.

V gene TRBV10-1 combines with J gene TRBJ1-6; maybe TRBD1 (6 bases). The ends were cut back, 9 bases at V and 4 bases at J, with 7 bases in the middle. Germline values: CDR1 WNHNN, CDR2 SYGVQD (reference sequence). The CDR3 totals 12 residues. The chain's CDR3 is CARDRYNSPLHF. CDR3 nucleotides: TGCGCCAGAGACAGGTATAATTCACCCCTCCACTTT.

The chain carries TRBV1 and TRBJ2-5; TRBD1, as called in the table, went unchecked against the DNA. TRBV1 is described as a pseudogene. This CDR3 is built from 17 residues. The CDR3 loop is CTRSLRRGGRYQETQYF. The CDR3 DNA is TGCACCAGAAGCCTCCGACGGGGGGGACGATACCAAGAGACCCAGTACTTC.

V is TRBV4-2 and J is TRBJ2-2; tentatively, D is TRBD2 (5 bases). CDR3 length equals 15 residues. Germline CDR1 reads LGHNA; CDR2 reads YNFKEQ. Trimming left V 0 bases short and J 5 bases short, with 10 bases between. CDR3 DNA sequence: TGTGCCAGCAGCCAAGAGGGAGTGGGGACCGGGGAGCTGTTTTTT. Translated: CASSQEGVGTGELFF.

This sequence joins TRBV20-1 and TRBJ2-4; D might be TRBD1 (6 bases). The CDR3 is made up of 15 amino acids. Germline V lookup: CDR1 DFQATT, CDR2 SNEGSKA (reference sequence). The V gene lost 5 bases and the J gene lost 3 bases, with 17 bases spanning the gap. DNA for the CDR3: TGCAGTGCTCCCGACACAGGGTCGGTCAAAAACATTCAGTACTTC. This sequence encodes CSAPDTGSVKNIQYF.

This clonotype appeared a few times. The rearrangement joins TRBV11-2 to TRBJ1-6; D is unclear. With 10 bases removed from V and 6 bases from J, the gap between germline ends came to 13 bases. The CDR3 runs 13 residues. CDR1 and CDR2 from the germline V gene are SGHAT and FQNNGV. The CDR3 region has the DNA TGTGCCACGGCCCCGGACGGTAATTCACCCCTCCACTTT. As protein: CATAPDGNSPLHF.

The chain uses TRBV19 and TRBJ2-2; TRBD2 matches 15 bases. Germline CDR1 is LNHDA and CDR2 is SQIVND (reference sequence). CDR3 size: 16 residues. Germline trimming cut 5 bases from V and 7 bases from J; bases unmatched to any gene: 5. CDR3: CASSSGLAGGIGELFF. In nucleotides, the CDR3 is TGTGCCAGTAGTTCCGGACTAGCGGGAGGGATCGGGGAGCTGTTTTTT.